This is a list of T cell receptor beta chains from one sample in a study of T-cell reconstitution after alpha-beta-depleted transplantation in children. TCRdb reprocessed the PCR reads with MiXCR, giving one entry per CDR3 protein. The table records 200,000 to 300,000 distinct CDR3 sequences, approximately 12% of them present only once. The material was PBMCs from the stem cell graft donor, obtained from the stem cell graft. The source is a human donor who donated a stem cell graft to a child with acute lymphoblastic leukemia. Each CDR3 is given with its conserved first and last residue. D genes are given only for firm matches. The size field is filled for only some rows; it gives once, few, many or a size class.

D gene | clone size | J gene | V gene | CDR3 DNA | CDR3 protein
TRBD1 | many | TRBJ2-3 | TRBV7-2 | TGTGCCAGCAGCTTAGCCGGGACAGGGACTTCAGATACGCAGTATTTT | CASSLAGTGTSDTQYF
- | few | TRBJ1-4 | TRBV27 | TGTGCCAGCAGTCCCCTCACCGGGTATGGGTCTCGGCCCGGCCTTAATGAAAAACTGTTTTTT | CASSPLTGYGSRPGLNEKLFF
TRBD1 | many | TRBJ1-2 | TRBV2 | TGTGCCAGCAGCCTACAGGGGAATGGCTACACCTTC | CASSLQGNGYTF
TRBD1 | many | TRBJ1-2 | TRBV6-2/TRBV6-3 | TGTGCCAGCAGCGGACAGGGGCCGTATGGCTACACCTTC | CASSGQGPYGYTF
- | many | TRBJ1-4 | TRBV7-9 | TGTGCCAGCAGCTTAGCTCCAGATGAAAAACTGTTTTTT | CASSLAPDEKLFF
- | many | TRBJ2-6 | TRBV20-1 | TGCAGTGCTAGAGTTGGAGGGTCAGGCTCTGGGGCCAACGTCCTGACTTTC | CSARVGGSGSGANVLTF
TRBD1 | many | TRBJ1-3 | TRBV11-2 | TGTGCCAGCAGCTTAGAAAGGGGACAGGGTGGTGGAAACACCATATATTTT | CASSLERGQGGGNTIYF
- | many | TRBJ1-4 | TRBV29-1 | TGCAGCGCTCGGGTCGGTGAAAAACTGTTTTTT | CSARVGEKLFF
- | many | TRBJ2-7 | TRBV20-1 | TGCAGTGCCCCGGGACCCTATCTGAAAGAGCAGTACTTC | CSAPGPYLKEQYF
- | few | TRBJ1-1 | TRBV7-9 | TGTGCCAGCATCCAAACGGGGGGGGACCCGAACACTGAAGCTTTCTTT | CASIQTGGDPNTEAFF
TRBD2 | many | TRBJ2-5 | TRBV5-1 | TGCGCCAGCGATGCAGCGGGGATGGAGACCCAGTACTTC | CASDAAGMETQYF
- | many | TRBJ1-1 | TRBV12-3/TRBV12-4 | TGTGCCAGCAGTGAGGGGACGGTGAACACTGAAGCTTTCTTT | CASSEGTVNTEAFF
- | few | TRBJ1-5 | TRBV20-1 | TGCAGTGCTAGTCGAGGGGGGGCTAGAAGCAATCAGCCCCAGCATTTT | CSASRGGARSNQPQHF
TRBD1 | many | TRBJ2-3 | TRBV20-1 | TGCAGTGCTTACGACAGGGCCACAGATACGCAGTATTTT | CSAYDRATDTQYF
- | few | TRBJ2-5 | TRBV5-1 | TGCGCCAGCAGCTTGGGGTCGTACGCCCGGGAGACCCAGTACTTC | CASSLGSYARETQYF
- | many | TRBJ2-7 | TRBV9 | TGTGCCAGCAGCGTAGAGGGCAGCTCCTACGAGCAGTACTTC | CASSVEGSSYEQYF
- | - | TRBJ2-3 | TRBV12-3/TRBV12-4 | TGTGCCAGCAGTGGACTACCGCGCACAGATACGCAGTATTTT | CASSGLPRTDTQYF
TRBD2 | many | TRBJ2-1 | TRBV6-1 | TGTGCCAGCAGTGGGACTAGAAACAATGAGCAGTTCTTC | CASSGTRNNEQFF
- | many | TRBJ1-1 | TRBV3-1 | TGTGCCAGCAGCCAAGGGGGGGGATCTGAAGCTTTCTTT | CASSQGGGSEAFF
- | many | TRBJ2-1 | TRBV7-8 | TGTGCCAGCAGGGGGAGGGAGCAGTTCTTC | CASRGREQFF
TRBD1 | many | TRBJ1-1 | TRBV5-1 | TGCGCCAGCAGCAGGGACAGGGGGCGCGGTGAAGCTTTCTTT | CASSRDRGRGEAFF
- | many | TRBJ2-7 | TRBV12-3/TRBV12-4 | TGTGCCAGCAGTTCCACCCCGTCCTCCTACGAGCAGTACTTC | CASSSTPSSYEQYF
TRBD1 | many | TRBJ2-3 | TRBV27 | TGTGCCAGCAGTTTACAGGGGGCAGATACGCAGTATTTT | CASSLQGADTQYF
TRBD2 | many | TRBJ2-2 | TRBV4-3 | TGCGCCAGCAGCTTCATGGGACTAGCGGGAGGTTACGTTATCGGGGAGCTGTTTTTT | CASSFMGLAGGYVIGELFF
- | many | TRBJ1-3 | TRBV18 | TGTGCCAGCTCACCACCGAAGGGCTCTGGAAACACCATATATTTT | CASSPPKGSGNTIYF
- | many | TRBJ2-2 | TRBV10-3 | TGTGCCATCAGTTTCCCCGGGAACACCGGGGAGCTGTTTTTT | CAISFPGNTGELFF
- | many | TRBJ2-3 | TRBV7-8 | TGTGCCAGCAGCTTAGCGGGGACGACTACGCAGTATTTT | CASSLAGTTTQYF
- | many | TRBJ1-1 | TRBV2 | TGTGCCAGCAGTGAAGAGGGCCAGGGATTTGAAGCTTTCTTT | CASSEEGQGFEAFF
TRBD1 | many | TRBJ2-3 | TRBV10-1 | TGCGCCAGCAGTGAGTCAAAAGGGGGCTTGACAGATACGCAGTATTTT | CASSESKGGLTDTQYF
- | many | TRBJ1-1 | TRBV20-1 | TGCAGTGCCCCAAGGGGGGTGAACACTGAAGCTTTCTTT | CSAPRGVNTEAFF
- | many | TRBJ2-7 | TRBV3-1 | TGTGCCAGCAGCCAACAGTACGAGCAGTACTTC | CASSQQYEQYF
- | - | TRBJ2-6 | TRBV24-1 | TGTGCCACCAGTGATTTTACCCCAGGGACTGGGGCCAACGTCCTGACTTTC | CATSDFTPGTGANVLTF
- | many | TRBJ2-3 | TRBV12-3/TRBV12-4 | TGTGCCAGCAGTTTCGTCGGGACAGATACGCAGTATTTT | CASSFVGTDTQYF
- | many | TRBJ2-1 | TRBV7-2 | TGTGCCAGCAGCTTAACTTTCGGGCGGAATGAGCAGTTCTTC | CASSLTFGRNEQFF
- | - | TRBJ1-4 | TRBV5-6 | TGTGCCAGCAGCCTGTCCACTAGGGGCGGGAGTAATGAAAAACTGTTTTTT | CASSLSTRGGSNEKLFF
- | many | TRBJ2-2 | TRBV12-3/TRBV12-4 | TGTGCCAGCAGTTTAATTTTCGGGACATCGGTCGGGGAGCTGTTTTTT | CASSLIFGTSVGELFF
- | many | TRBJ2-3 | TRBV6-1 | TGTGCCAGCAGTGAAAGCGGCACCTTTACTAGCACAGATACGCAGTATTTT | CASSESGTFTSTDTQYF
- | many | TRBJ2-7 | TRBV9 | TGTGCCAGCAGCGCCGGGGTCCTTGGGGGCTCCTACGAGCAGTACTTC | CASSAGVLGGSYEQYF
- | many | TRBJ2-1 | TRBV18 | TGTGCCAGCTCACGGGTCATGGGAGCCGACAATGAGCAGTTCTTC | CASSRVMGADNEQFF
TRBD2 | few | TRBJ2-5 | TRBV20-1 | TGCAGTGCCCGCTGGCGGGGGGCCGGGGAGACCCAGTACTTC | CSARWRGAGETQYF
- | once | TRBJ2-3 | TRBV3-1 | TGTGCCACCTGCCCCTCACCGGACGGCACAGATACGCAGTATTTT | CATCPSPDGTDTQYF
TRBD1 | - | TRBJ2-2 | TRBV28 | TGTGCCAGCAGCCCTAGGGACAGGTCCCTTACGAGGACCGGGGAGCTGTTTTTT | CASSPRDRSLTRTGELFF
- | - | TRBJ2-3 | TRBV12-3/TRBV12-4 | TGTACCAGCTTAACATCTAAACGCGGGGTGGAGACAGATACGCAGTATTTT | CTSLTSKRGVETDTQYF
- | - | TRBJ1-3 | TRBV7-9 | TGTGCCAGCAGCTTTCCTGGGACCGGCTCTGGAAACACCATATATTTT | CASSFPGTGSGNTIYF
TRBD1 | many | TRBJ1-5 | TRBV12-3/TRBV12-4 | TGTGCCAGCAGTTTAGCGCAGGGGGCAAGTCAGCCCCAGCATTTT | CASSLAQGASQPQHF
TRBD1 | many | TRBJ1-2 | TRBV5-1 | TGCGCCAGCAGCGTCGGGACAGGGTCTTTCGACTATGGCTACACCTTC | CASSVGTGSFDYGYTF
- | many | TRBJ1-2 | TRBV4-3 | TGCGCCAGCAGCCAAGATGGACAGAACTATGGCTACACCTTC | CASSQDGQNYGYTF
- | - | TRBJ2-1 | TRBV30 | TGTGCTTGTACGAGCTCCTACAATGAGCAGTTCTTC | CACTSSYNEQFF
- | many | TRBJ1-2 | TRBV7-2 | TGTGCCAGCAGCTTCCTCCAATCCTATGGCTACACCTTC | CASSFLQSYGYTF
TRBD1 | many | TRBJ2-5 | TRBV7-2 | TGTGCCAGCAGCTTAAGGGGGCAGGTGCAGGAGACCCAGTACTTC | CASSLRGQVQETQYF
- | many | TRBJ2-3 | TRBV27 | TGTGCCAGCCGACCAATGGGCGAAACAGCTACGCAGTATTTT | CASRPMGETATQYF
- | many | TRBJ2-4 | TRBV5-1 | TGCGCCAGCAGCTTGGAATTGGCCAAAAACATTCAGTACTTC | CASSLELAKNIQYF
- | - | TRBJ1-1 | TRBV12-3/TRBV12-4 | TGTGCCAGCAGTTTAAATAGTAACACTGAAGCTTTCTTT | CASSLNSNTEAFF
TRBD1 | many | TRBJ2-7 | TRBV27 | TGTGCCAGCAGTTCCGGGACAGGGACCTCCTACGAGCAGTACTTC | CASSSGTGTSYEQYF
- | - | TRBJ2-2 | TRBV30 | TGTGCCTGGAACACCCAGGGGACCGGGGAGCTGTTTTTT | CAWNTQGTGELFF
TRBD1 | once | TRBJ2-7 | TRBV27 | TGTGCCAGCAGTTTTGTGACAGGGCCCTCCTACGAGCAGTACTTC | CASSFVTGPSYEQYF
- | many | TRBJ2-1 | TRBV6-1 | TGTGCCAGCAGGGTCGTCTGGGGGGTTGGGAATGAGCAGTTCTTC | CASRVVWGVGNEQFF
TRBD2 | many | TRBJ2-1 | TRBV6-4 | TGTGCCAGCAGCCCCGGGACTAGCGTGAATGAGCAGTTCTTC | CASSPGTSVNEQFF